These T cell receptor beta chains were read from a single sample in a study of T cell responses to AZD1222 COVID-19 vaccine. Assay used: immunoSEQ multiplex PCR; TCRdb lists only in-frame clones, some missing. The sample comprises 99,000 or so clones, around 87% of which are singletons, and around 2.3% rests with the top ten. The sequenced sample was peripheral blood, obtained on day 0 of AZD1222 vaccination. These receptors were taken from an adult in good health. The conserved cysteine and the conserved F or W are not part of the CDR3 here.

V	J	CDR3
TRBV5-1	TRBJ1-2	ASSLAAGSNYGYT
TRBV4-2	TRBJ1-2	ASSQDDMTGEGYT
TRBV6-5	TRBJ2-1	ASTKGGSTNEQF
TRBV11-3	TRBJ1-5	ASSPTVGPLFYSCNQPQH
TRBV9	TRBJ1-2	ASNRGNYGYT
TRBV6-5	TRBJ2-7	ASSSGLATYEQY
TRBV5-4	TRBJ2-5	ASSRDRGKETQY
TRBV2	TRBJ2-7	ASSSLPRDHEQY
TRBV3-1/TRBV3-2	TRBJ1-1	ASSRVASNTEAF
TRBV27	TRBJ2-2	ASSLGVDRAGELF
TRBV12-3/TRBV12-4	TRBJ2-7	ASSLGGVVD
TRBV14	TRBJ2-5	ASSDGQLMTQY
TRBV12-3/TRBV12-4	TRBJ1-2	ASSLMRYYGYT
TRBV6-5	TRBJ2-6	ASRSSKVLT
TRBV5-6	TRBJ1-2	ASSVGMAPNDGYT
TRBV2	TRBJ2-5	ASSLGNQETQY
TRBV18	TRBJ2-7	ASSPPVTDRGHRYEQY
TRBV14	TRBJ2-1	ASSQVRREQF
TRBV6-4	TRBJ1-6	ASSEGTGGGSPLH
TRBV7-9	TRBJ2-1	ASSLELMRGAYNEQF
TRBV15	TRBJ2-1	ATSEGLAGMGHEQF
TRBV20-1	TRBJ2-1	SASIYAGGLGNEQF
TRBV6-2/TRBV6-3	TRBJ2-1	ASSYSWLGNEQF
TRBV7-2	TRBJ1-2	ASSLRTGADYGYT
TRBV11-1	TRBJ2-2	ASSLLTGTNGELF
TRBV7-2	TRBJ2-5	ASSFLAGPRQETQY